Each of the 11 T cell receptor beta chains below was sequenced from the same sample in a study of blood T cells in healthy people across ages. It was with a sample-barcoded 5' primer and a J-beta primer mix that a second PCR of about 6 to 11 cycles was run. TCRdb recomputed calls from the 5' RACE reads with MiXCR, one row per CDR3 protein. The sample holds approximately 1.5 million distinct CDR3 sequences, 35% to 45% seen once. The material sequenced was blood. The receptor source for this set is a woman aged 18-35 years in good health.

Here the CDR3 DNA reads TGCGCCAGCAGCCAACGACTCGGGGGGATCCAAGAGACCCAGTACTTC. It is translated as CASSQRLGGIQETQYF. This chain uses TRBV4-1 with TRBJ2-5; TRBD2 matches 7 bases. This CDR3 region has 16 residues. V shed 2 bases and J 1 base; nucleotides not matched to a gene: 7. The germline V gene has CDR1 MGHRA and CDR2 YSYEKL.

This clonotype was seen a single time. The chain couples TRBV7-6 to TRBJ2-1; perhaps TRBD1 as D (5 bases). The better agreement between TRBJ2-7 and the DNA end casts doubt on the J call. Germline assignment: CDR1 SGHVS and CDR2 FNYEAQ. The CDR3 is made up of 16 amino acids. This CDR3 reads CASSLPYRSSYNEQYF. For the CDR3, the DNA is TGTGCCAGCAGCTTACCTTACAGGAGCTCCTACAATGAGCAGTACTTC.

The gene calls are TRBV7-8 and TRBJ2-7; a possible D gene is TRBD1 (6 bases). Trimming pared 2 bases from V and 2 bases from J, leaving 13 bases between. The CDR3 runs 15 residues. The germline gives CDR1 SGHVS, CDR2 FQNEAQ. Here the CDR3 DNA reads TGTGCCAGCAGCTTAACAGGGACACCTGCCTACGAGCAGTACTTC. This encodes CASSLTGTPAYEQYF.

There are a few counts of this clonotype. The V gene is TRBV2, the J gene TRBJ2-3, with 10 bases lining up with TRBD2. This CDR3 has 16 amino acids. Per germline, CDR1 SNHLY and CDR2 FYNNEI. Trimming removed 5 bases from V and 7 bases from J; junction bases left unmatched: 12. DNA for the CDR3: TGTGCCAGCAGTCCCCGACTAGCGGGTGCGGGTAATACGCAGTATTTT. This encodes CASSPRLAGAGNTQYF.

The rearrangement uses TRBV9 and TRBJ2-4; no clear D. The germline CDR1 and CDR2 sequences are SGDLS and YYNGEE. There are 12 residues in the CDR3. Trimming removed 3 bases at V and 6 bases at J, with 7 bases between. DNA for the CDR3: TGTGCCAGCAGCGGTTCGTTAAACATTCAGTACTTC. Translation: CASSGSLNIQYF.

V gene TRBV27 combines with J gene TRBJ2-7, with D possibly called TRBD1 or TRBD2 (7 bases each). Trimming removed 7 bases at V and 5 bases at J, with 30 bases between. CDR3 length equals 18 residues. The germline gives CDR1 MNHEY, CDR2 SMNVEV (reference sequence). The CDR3 protein is CASIQGGGGGLRQDEQYF. CDR3 coding DNA: TGTGCCAGCATCCAGGGGGGAGGGGGCGGACTTAGACAGGACGAGCAGTACTTC.

The chain links TRBV20-1 to TRBJ1-2; TRBD1 aligns across 8 bases. From germline, CDR1 is DFQATT and CDR2 SNEGSKA (reference sequence). This CDR3 is 13 amino acids long. The ends lost 0 bases at V and 9 bases at J; junction bases unmatched: 6. The CDR3 protein is CSARDRTGPRYTF. CDR3 nucleotides: TGCAGTGCTAGAGATAGGACAGGGCCCCGCTACACCTTC.

The rearrangement links TRBV7-2 to TRBJ2-3; possible D gene TRBD2, 5 bases. The germline V and J ends were trimmed by 1 base and 1 base, with 6 bases remaining between them. Germline values: CDR1 SGHTA, CDR2 FQGNSA. The CDR3 has 14 amino acids. The CDR3 loop reads CASSLEEGTDTQYF. In DNA, the CDR3 is TGTGCCAGCAGCTTAGAGGAGGGCACAGATACGCAGTATTTT.

V and J are TRBV28 and TRBJ2-1, with a possible D match to TRBD2 (6 bases). The germline gives CDR1 MDHEN, CDR2 SYDVKM. The CDR3 covers 17 residues. V dropped 2 bases and J dropped 0 bases, with 14 bases sitting between them. CDR3 sequence (DNA): TGTGCCAGCAGTTTAATTGGGGCGGGACGCTCCTACAATGAGCAGTTCTTC. Translation gives CASSLIGAGRSYNEQFF.

The chain is built from TRBV20-1 and TRBJ1-4; D is unclear. V dropped 6 bases and J dropped 8 bases, with 13 bases sitting between them. The germline CDR1 and CDR2 sequences are DFQATT and SNEGSKA (reference sequence). The CDR3 totals 12 residues. The CDR3 protein is CSAPASSEKLFF. The CDR3 bases are TGCAGTGCCCCGGCCTCTTCAGAAAAACTGTTTTTT.

The CDR3 region has the DNA TGCGCCAGCAGCCAAAATTTCGGGACTAGCGGGGCCACCGGGGAGCTGTTTTTT. This encodes CASSQNFGTSGATGELFF. The chain recombines TRBV4-1 with TRBJ2-2; 13 bases are a match to TRBD2. The CDR3 sequence is 18 residues long. Germline CDR1 is MGHRA and CDR2 is YSYEKL. The V gene end was trimmed by 2 bases and the J gene end by 4 bases; junction bases not matched to a gene: 7.